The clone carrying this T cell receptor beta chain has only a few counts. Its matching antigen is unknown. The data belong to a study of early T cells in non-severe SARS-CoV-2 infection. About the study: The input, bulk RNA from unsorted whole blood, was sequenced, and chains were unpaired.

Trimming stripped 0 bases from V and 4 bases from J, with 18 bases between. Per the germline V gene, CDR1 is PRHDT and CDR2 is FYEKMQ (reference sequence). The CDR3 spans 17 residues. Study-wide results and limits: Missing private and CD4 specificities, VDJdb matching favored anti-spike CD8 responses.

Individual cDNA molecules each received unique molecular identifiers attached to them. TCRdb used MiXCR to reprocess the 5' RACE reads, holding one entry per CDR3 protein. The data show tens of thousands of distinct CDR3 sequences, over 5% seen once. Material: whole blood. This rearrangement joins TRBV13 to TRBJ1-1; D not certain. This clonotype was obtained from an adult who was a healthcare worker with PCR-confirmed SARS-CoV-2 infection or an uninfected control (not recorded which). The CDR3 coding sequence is TGTGCCAGCAGCTTAGGATCCCTTCTTAGAGAAAGCACTGAAGCTTTCTTT. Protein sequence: CASSLGSLLRESTEAFF.